The T cell receptor beta chain under discussion was sequenced for a study of vaccination effects on CD4 cells after COVID-19. Overall study results and limits: Early timepoints after infection were absent, and convalescent patients were few in the study.

Measured with immunoSEQ multiplex PCR; TCRdb has only the in-frame clones, and not every one. This table has 27,000 or so clones, around four fifths appearing once. This CDR3 region has 14 residues. From germline, CDR1 is LNHDA and CDR2 SQIVND (reference sequence). Trimming removed 1 base at V and 5 bases at J, with 11 bases between. ViraFEST used viral peptide pools to expand antigen-specific CD4+ T cells before sequencing. CD4+ T cells were isolated after 10 days of culture. Participants completed two doses of the BNT162b2 or mRNA-1273 vaccine. Comment on this clone: As yet, its antigen is unknown.

The receptor's source is a human donor who received a COVID-19 vaccine. Some clones in this sample may be carry-over from other donors' samples. The sequencing here drew on CD4+ T cells from PBMCs cultured with HCoV-NL63 spike peptides, taken after COVID-19 vaccination. V gene TRBV19 combines with J gene TRBJ2-5; D tentatively reads TRBD1 or TRBD2 (6 bases each). This CDR3 reads CASSIAQGRETQYF. The CDR3 DNA reads as TGTGCCAGTAGTATAGCCCAGGGGAGGGAGACCCAGTACTTC.